This record covers a single T cell receptor (beta chain). What it binds is not known. The data belong to a study of cytomegalovirus exposure and HLA in healthy donors. Study context: The same platform was used for the 90 to 150 validation repertoires and the approximately 700 first-cohort repertoires, a later analysis reported.

Study results and limitations: Overall, under 200 TCR beta chains were annotated as cytomegalovirus-associated. That first-cohort TCR clusters tended to co-occur in the roughly 110 validation repertoires was found in a later analysis.

Sequencing was performed with immunoSEQ multiplex PCR; in TCRdb, only in-frame clones are kept and a portion is missing. The data hold 190,000 or so clones, with roughly 84% observed a single time. The germline gives CDR1 LNHDA, CDR2 SQIVND (reference sequence). This CDR3 comprises 16 residues. Unmatched junction bases numbered 9, after V lost 6 bases and J lost 0 bases. J is TRBJ1-2 and V is TRBV19, with 8 bases matching TRBD1. The source is a woman between 18 and 29 years old in good health and CMV-seropositive. The material sequenced was PBMCs. CDR3 protein: CASRWTGQAPNYGYTF. As DNA, the CDR3 is TGTGCCAGTAGGTGGACGGGACAGGCCCCTAACTATGGCTACACCTTC.